These 15 T cell receptor beta chains came from one sample sequenced in a study of cytomegalovirus exposure and HLA in healthy donors (dated 2017 in TCRdb). Receptor libraries were prepared by the immunoSEQ multiplex PCR assay. For the multiplex PCR, a mixture combining 60 forward primers for TCR Vbeta segments and 13 reverse primers for TCR Jbeta segments was used. TCRdb re-hosts the immuneACCESS table, in-frame sequences only. Its copies lack some clones; in the studies checked, an unresolved V gene accounts for under half of them, and the cause for the rest is not known. The sample table contains approximately 160,000 clones; only one count was recorded for approximately 85% of them. 4% to 6% of the sample belongs to the ten largest clones. The sequenced sample was PBMCs. These receptors were obtained from a girl aged 5-17 years in good health and CMV-seropositive.

The chain couples TRBV6-7 to TRBJ2-7; a weak D match, TRBD2 (6 bases). TRBV6-7 is assigned to the ORF class and has an uncertain function. Trimming removed 9 bases from V and 0 bases from J, with 15 bases in between. CDR3 length: 14 residues. As DNA, the CDR3 is TGTGCCAGGATATGGGACTTCTCCTCCTACGAGCAGTACTTC. As protein: CARIWDFSSYEQYF.

V and J are TRBV18 and TRBJ1-1, with 8 bases aligning to TRBD1. V dropped 4 bases and J dropped 0; count of bases not matched to a gene: 10. This CDR3 region has 17 residues. From germline, CDR1 is KGHSH and CDR2 LQKENI. CDR3 sequence (DNA): TGTGCCAGCTCACACCGATTAAGGACAGGGCTGAACACTGAAGCTTTCTTT. Its protein product is CASSHRLRTGLNTEAFF.

This chain's CDR3 is CASSSTGHYEQYF. CDR3 bases: TGCGCCAGCAGCTCTACAGGGCACTACGAGCAGTACTTC. The V call is TRBV5-1, the J call TRBJ2-5; D is perhaps TRBD1 (6 bases). Matching the DNA end better, TRBJ2-7 makes the J call doubtful. There are 13 residues in the CDR3. Germline assignment: CDR1 SGHRS and CDR2 YFSETQ.

The chain joins TRBV6-1 to TRBJ1-1; D is ambiguous. Germline V gene lookup returns CDR1 MNHNS and CDR2 SASEGT. Trimming pared 6 bases from V and 3 bases from J, leaving 5 bases between. The CDR3 loop spans 11 amino acids. The CDR3: CASRQDTEAFF. CDR3 bases: TGTGCCAGCAGGCAGGACACTGAAGCTTTCTTT.

There are a few counts of this clone. The rearrangement joins TRBV27 to TRBJ1-6, with 7 bases lining up with TRBD1. After removal of 3 bases from V and 7 bases from J, the junction contained 9 bases not matched to a gene. The germline gives CDR1 MNHEY, CDR2 SMNVEV (reference sequence). The CDR3 totals 16 residues. In nucleotides, the CDR3 is TGTGCCAGCAGTTTTTTTCCTCAACAGGGGAATTCACCCCTCCACTTT. Translation: CASSFFPQQGNSPLHF.

The chain combines TRBV11-2 with TRBJ1-4; 7 nucleotides align to TRBD1. This CDR3 comprises 14 residues. Germline-derived CDR1 and CDR2 are SGHAT and FQNNGV. J was trimmed by 1 base and V by 6 bases; bases with no gene match: 2. This chain's CDR3 is CASRRGLTNEKLFF. CDR3 nucleotide sequence: TGTGCCAGCAGAAGGGGGCTAACTAATGAAAAACTGTTTTTT.

The chain combines TRBV5-1 with TRBJ2-7; D might be TRBD1 (5 bases). This CDR3 has 16 residues. V was trimmed by 0 bases and J by 3 bases, leaving 16 bases between them. Per the germline V gene, CDR1 is SGHRS and CDR2 is YFSETQ. This CDR3 is CASSLEGAAWNYEQYF. The CDR3 DNA is TGCGCCAGCAGCTTGGAAGGGGCCGCATGGAACTACGAGCAGTACTTC.

This clone was recorded only once. The chain couples TRBV5-1 to TRBJ2-1, with D possibly matching TRBD2 (6 bases). Germline CDR1 reads SGHRS; CDR2 reads YFSETQ. CDR3 length: 14 residues. Between the trimmed V and J ends, which lost 0 bases and 3 bases, there was a span of 7 bases. The DNA for the CDR3 is TGCGCCAGCAGCTTGGGACTAGACTACAATGAGCAGTTCTTC. This sequence encodes CASSLGLDYNEQFF.

The rearrangement joins TRBV7-8 to TRBJ1-1, with 10 bases lining up with TRBD1. V trimming: 1 base; J trimming: 9 bases; junction bases outside the gene matches: 5. CDR3 length: 14 residues. In germline, CDR1 is SGHVS, CDR2 FQNEAQ. The CDR3 loop is CASSLGQGAPKAFF. CDR3 coding DNA: TGTGCCAGCAGCTTAGGACAGGGGGCACCTAAAGCTTTCTTT.

The chain has TRBV14 and TRBJ2-3; D is unresolved. CDR3 length: 17 residues. Trimming took off 1 base at V and 4 bases at J, with 18 bases between the two ends. Germline CDR1 and CDR2: SGHDN and FVKESK. CDR3 in DNA: TGTGCCAGCAGCCAAGGCCCTAGTCGCAGCCCAGCAGATACGCAGTATTTT. Encoded protein: CASSQGPSRSPADTQYF.

The chain links TRBV7-9 to TRBJ1-2; D gene ambiguous. CDR3 size: 15 residues. The V gene lost 0 bases and the J gene lost 2 bases, with 10 bases spanning the gap. Germline V gene data show CDR1 as SEHNR and CDR2 as FQNEAQ (reference sequence). The chain's CDR3 is CASSLALAQNYGYTF. The DNA of the CDR3 is TGTGCCAGCAGCTTAGCTTTAGCCCAGAACTATGGCTACACCTTC.

The chain joins TRBV6-5 to TRBJ1-6; D is possibly TRBD1 (6 bases). V lost 6 bases, J lost 7 bases, and 13 bases lay in between. In germline, CDR1 is MNHEY, CDR2 SVGAGI. The CDR3 extends over 14 amino acids. DNA of the CDR3: TGTGCCAGCAGCGGACAGTTAAGCAATTCACCCCTCCACTTT. It codes for CASSGQLSNSPLHF.

The V call is TRBV2, the J call TRBJ2-5; TRBD1 agrees at 10 bases. The V gene's germline CDR1 is SNHLY and CDR2 FYNNEI. J lost 5 bases, V lost 11 bases, and 11 bases had no gene match. This CDR3 spans 14 amino acids. CDR3 bases: TGTGCCGGGTCCAGGACAGGGGGTTGGGAGACCCAGTACTTC. Its protein product is CAGSRTGGWETQYF. The complete variable domain, with remaining parts taken from reference TRBV2 and TRBJ2-5, reads EPEVTQTPSHQVTQMGQEVILRCVPISNHLYFYWYRQILGQKVEFLVSFYNNEISEKSEIFDDQFSVERPDGSNFTLKIRSTKLEDSAMYFCAGSRTGGWETQYFGPGTRLLVL.

V is TRBV29-1 and J is TRBJ1-5; D unclear. The CDR3 sequence is 13 residues long. Germline CDR1 and CDR2: SQVTM and ANQGSEA. The germline V and J ends were trimmed by 5 bases and 4 bases, with 12 bases remaining between them. The CDR3 nucleotides are TGCAGCGTTCGAGACAACCATAATCAGCCCCAGCATTTT. Residues: CSVRDNHNQPQHF.

This clone was detected a few times. This chain uses TRBV11-2 with TRBJ2-2, with TRBD1 matching over 9 bases. With V trimmed by 2 bases and J by 5 bases, 15 bases remained unmatched. The CDR3 totals 19 residues. Germline CDR1 reads SGHAT; CDR2 reads FQNNGV. The CDR3 DNA reads TGTGCCAGCAGCTTACGGCGAAGTACCGGGACAGGGAGAACCGGGGAGCTGTTTTTT. Translated: CASSLRRSTGTGRTGELFF.